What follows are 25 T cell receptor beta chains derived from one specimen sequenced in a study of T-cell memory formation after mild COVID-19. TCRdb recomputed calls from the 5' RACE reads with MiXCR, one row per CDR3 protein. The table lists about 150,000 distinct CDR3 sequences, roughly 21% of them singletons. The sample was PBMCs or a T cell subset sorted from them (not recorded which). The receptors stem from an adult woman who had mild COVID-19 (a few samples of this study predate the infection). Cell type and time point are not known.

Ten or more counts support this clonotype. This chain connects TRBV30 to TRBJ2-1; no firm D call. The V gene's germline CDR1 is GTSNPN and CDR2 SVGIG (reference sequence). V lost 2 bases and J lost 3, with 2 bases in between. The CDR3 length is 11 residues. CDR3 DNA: TGTGCCTGGAGTATCTACAATGAGCAGTTCTTC. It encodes CAWSIYNEQFF.

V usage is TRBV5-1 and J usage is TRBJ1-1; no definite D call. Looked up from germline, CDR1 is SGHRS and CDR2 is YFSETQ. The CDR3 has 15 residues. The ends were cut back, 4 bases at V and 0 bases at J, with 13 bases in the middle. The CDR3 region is CASSPNTMMNTEAFF. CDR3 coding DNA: TGCGCCAGCAGCCCTAACACGATGATGAACACTGAAGCTTTCTTT.

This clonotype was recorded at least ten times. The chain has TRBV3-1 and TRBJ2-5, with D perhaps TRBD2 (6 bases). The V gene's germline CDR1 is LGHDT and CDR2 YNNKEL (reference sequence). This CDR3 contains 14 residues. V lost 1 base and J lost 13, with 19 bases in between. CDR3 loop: CASSQGGPGLSLYF. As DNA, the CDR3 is TGTGCCAGCAGCCAAGGTGGACCTGGACTATCTCTGTACTTC.

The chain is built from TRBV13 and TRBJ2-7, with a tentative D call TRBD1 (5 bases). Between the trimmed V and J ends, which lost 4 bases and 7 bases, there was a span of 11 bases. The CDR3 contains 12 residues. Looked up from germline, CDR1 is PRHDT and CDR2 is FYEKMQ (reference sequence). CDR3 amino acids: CASSSKGWEQYF. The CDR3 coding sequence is TGTGCCAGCAGCTCCAAGGGGTGGGAGCAGTACTTC.

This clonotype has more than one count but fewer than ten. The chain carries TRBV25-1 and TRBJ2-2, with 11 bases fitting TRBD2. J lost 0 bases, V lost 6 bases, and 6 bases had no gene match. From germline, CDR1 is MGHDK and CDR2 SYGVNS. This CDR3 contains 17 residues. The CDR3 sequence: CASRPTSGNANTGELFF. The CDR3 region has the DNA TGTGCCAGCAGACCGACTAGCGGGAACGCGAACACCGGGGAGCTGTTTTTT.

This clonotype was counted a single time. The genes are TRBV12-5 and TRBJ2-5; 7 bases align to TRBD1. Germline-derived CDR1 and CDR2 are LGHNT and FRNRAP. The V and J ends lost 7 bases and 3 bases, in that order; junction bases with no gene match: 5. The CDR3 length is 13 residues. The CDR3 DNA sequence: TGTGCTAGTGTCCCCCAGGGGGAAGAGACCCAGTACTTC. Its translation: CASVPQGEETQYF.

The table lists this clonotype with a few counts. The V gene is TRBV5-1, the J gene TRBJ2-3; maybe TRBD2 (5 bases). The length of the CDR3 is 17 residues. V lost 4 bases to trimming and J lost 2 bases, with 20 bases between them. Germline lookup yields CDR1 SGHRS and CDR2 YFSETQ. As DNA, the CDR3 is TGCGCCAGCAGCCCCCAGGACTCTCCGGTCGCCACAGATACGCAGTATTTT. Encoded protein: CASSPQDSPVATDTQYF.

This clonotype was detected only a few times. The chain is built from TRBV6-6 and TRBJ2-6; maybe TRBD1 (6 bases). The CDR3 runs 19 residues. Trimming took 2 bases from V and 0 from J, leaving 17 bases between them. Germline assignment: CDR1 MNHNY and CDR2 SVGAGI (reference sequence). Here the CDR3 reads CASSYTDSRSYSGANVLTF. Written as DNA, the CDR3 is TGTGCCAGCAGTTACACGGACAGTAGGAGCTACTCTGGGGCCAACGTCCTGACTTTC.

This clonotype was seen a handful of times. The CDR3 nucleotides are TGTGCCAGCAGTTTAGATCCGGGACAGGGTTCGGGAGATACGCAGTATTTT. It specifies CASSLDPGQGSGDTQYF. The V call is TRBV12-3 or TRBV12-4, the J call TRBJ2-3; 9 positions match TRBD1. The V gene end was trimmed by 1 base and the J gene end by 5 bases; junction bases not matched to a gene: 10. The CDR3 spans 17 residues.

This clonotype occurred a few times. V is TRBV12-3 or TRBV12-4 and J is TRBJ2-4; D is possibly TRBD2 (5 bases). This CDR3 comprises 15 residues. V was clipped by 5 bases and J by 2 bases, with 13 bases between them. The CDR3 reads CASSGLGRTKNIQYF. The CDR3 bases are TGTGCCAGCAGTGGACTGGGTCGAACCAAAAACATTCAGTACTTC.

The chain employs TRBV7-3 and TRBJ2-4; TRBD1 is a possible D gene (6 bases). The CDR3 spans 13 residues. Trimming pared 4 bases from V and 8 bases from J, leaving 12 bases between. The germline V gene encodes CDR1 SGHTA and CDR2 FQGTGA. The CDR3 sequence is CASSSIQGDIQYF. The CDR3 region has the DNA TGTGCCAGCAGCTCGATACAGGGTGACATTCAGTACTTC.

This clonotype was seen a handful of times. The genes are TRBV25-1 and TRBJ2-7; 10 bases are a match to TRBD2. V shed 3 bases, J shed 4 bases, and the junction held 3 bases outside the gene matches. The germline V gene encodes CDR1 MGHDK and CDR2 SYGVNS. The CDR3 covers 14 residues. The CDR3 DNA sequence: TGTGCCAGCAGTGAGACTAGCGGGTGGTACGAGCAGTACTTC. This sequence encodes CASSETSGWYEQYF.

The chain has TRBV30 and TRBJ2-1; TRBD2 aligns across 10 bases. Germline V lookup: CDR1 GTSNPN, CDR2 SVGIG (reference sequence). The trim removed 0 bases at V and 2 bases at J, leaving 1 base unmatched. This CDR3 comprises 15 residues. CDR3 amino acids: CAWSVLAGAYNEQFF. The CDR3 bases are TGTGCCTGGAGTGTCCTAGCGGGAGCCTACAATGAGCAGTTCTTC.

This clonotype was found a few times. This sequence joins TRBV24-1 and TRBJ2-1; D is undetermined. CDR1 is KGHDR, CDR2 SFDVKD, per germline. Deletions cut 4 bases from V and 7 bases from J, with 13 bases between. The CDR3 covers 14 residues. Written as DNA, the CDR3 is TGTGCCACCAGTGAATCAGGACGGGCGAATGAGCAGTTCTTC. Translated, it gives CATSESGRANEQFF.

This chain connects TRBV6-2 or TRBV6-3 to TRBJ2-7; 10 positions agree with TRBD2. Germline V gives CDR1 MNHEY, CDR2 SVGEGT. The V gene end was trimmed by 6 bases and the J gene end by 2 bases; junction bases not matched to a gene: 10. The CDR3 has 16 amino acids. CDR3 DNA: TGTGCCAGCAGCCCGCCGGGACTAGCGTTACCCTACGAGCAGTACTTC. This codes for CASSPPGLALPYEQYF.

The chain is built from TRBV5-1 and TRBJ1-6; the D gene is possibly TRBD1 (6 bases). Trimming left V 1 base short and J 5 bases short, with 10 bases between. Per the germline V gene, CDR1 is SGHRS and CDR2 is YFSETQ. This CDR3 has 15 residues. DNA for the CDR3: TGCGCCAGCAGCTTGATCAGGGGCGATAATTCACCCCTCCACTTT. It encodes CASSLIRGDNSPLHF.

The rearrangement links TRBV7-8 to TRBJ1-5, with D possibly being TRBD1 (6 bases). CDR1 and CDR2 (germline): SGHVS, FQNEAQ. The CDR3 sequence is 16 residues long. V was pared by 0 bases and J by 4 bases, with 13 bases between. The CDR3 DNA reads TGTGCCAGCAGCTTAGCGCGTGGCAGGGGTAATCAGCCCCAGCATTTT. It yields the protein CASSLARGRGNQPQHF.

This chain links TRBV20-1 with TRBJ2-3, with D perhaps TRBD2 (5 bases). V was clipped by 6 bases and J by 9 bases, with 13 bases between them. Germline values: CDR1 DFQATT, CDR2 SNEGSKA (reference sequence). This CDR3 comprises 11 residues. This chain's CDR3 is CSARWRRTQYF. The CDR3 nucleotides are TGCAGTGCCCGGTGGAGGAGGACGCAGTATTTT.

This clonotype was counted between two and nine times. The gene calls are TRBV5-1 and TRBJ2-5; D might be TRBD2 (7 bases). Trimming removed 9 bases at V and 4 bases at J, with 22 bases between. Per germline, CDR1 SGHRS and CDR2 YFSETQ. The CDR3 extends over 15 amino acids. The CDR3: CATAEGGRGRETQYF. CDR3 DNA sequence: TGCGCCACCGCGGAGGGGGGGCGCGGGCGAGAGACCCAGTACTTC.

This CDR3 reads CASSPGGGGQGTQYF. In DNA, the CDR3 is TGTGCCAGCAGTCCTGGAGGGGGGGGCCAGGGTACGCAGTATTTT. The chain combines TRBV7-2 with TRBJ2-3; D perhaps matches TRBD2 (7 bases). From germline, CDR1 is SGHTA and CDR2 FQGNSA. Trimming cost V 6 bases and J 8 bases, with 21 bases left between them. The CDR3 sequence is 15 residues long.

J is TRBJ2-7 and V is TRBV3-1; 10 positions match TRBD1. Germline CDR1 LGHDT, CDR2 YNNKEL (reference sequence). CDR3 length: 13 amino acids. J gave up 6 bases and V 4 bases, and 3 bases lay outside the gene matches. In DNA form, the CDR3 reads TGTGCCAGCAGCCCGGACAGGGGGGTCGAGCAGTACTTC. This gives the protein CASSPDRGVEQYF.

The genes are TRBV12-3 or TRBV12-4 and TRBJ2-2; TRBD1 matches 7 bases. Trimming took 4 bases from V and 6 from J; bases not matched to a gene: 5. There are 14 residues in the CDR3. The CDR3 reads CASSSGTAPGELFF. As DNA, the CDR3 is TGTGCCAGCAGTTCCGGGACAGCGCCCGGGGAGCTGTTTTTT.

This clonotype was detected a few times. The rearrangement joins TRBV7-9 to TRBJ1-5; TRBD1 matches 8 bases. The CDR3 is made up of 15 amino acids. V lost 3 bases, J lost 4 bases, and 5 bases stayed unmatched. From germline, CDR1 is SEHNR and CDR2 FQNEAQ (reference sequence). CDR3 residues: CASSFDRGQNQPQHF. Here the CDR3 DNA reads TGTGCCAGCAGCTTTGACAGGGGTCAGAATCAGCCCCAGCATTTT.

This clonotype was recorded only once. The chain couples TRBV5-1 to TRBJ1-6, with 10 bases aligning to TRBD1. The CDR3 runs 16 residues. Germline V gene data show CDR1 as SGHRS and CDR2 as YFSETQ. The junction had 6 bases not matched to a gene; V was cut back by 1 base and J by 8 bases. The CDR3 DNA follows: TGCGCCAGCAGCTTGACAGGACAGGGGGTCTATTCACCCCTCCACTTT. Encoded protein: CASSLTGQGVYSPLHF.

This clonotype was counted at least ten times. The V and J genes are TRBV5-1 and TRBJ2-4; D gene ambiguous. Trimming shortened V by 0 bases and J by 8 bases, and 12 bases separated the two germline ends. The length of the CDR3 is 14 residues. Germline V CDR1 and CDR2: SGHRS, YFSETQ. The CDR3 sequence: CASSLDLMKDIQYF. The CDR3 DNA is TGCGCCAGCAGCTTGGATCTTATGAAAGACATTCAGTACTTC. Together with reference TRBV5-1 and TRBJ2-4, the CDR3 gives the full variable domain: KAGVTQTPRYLIKTRGQQVTLSCSPISGHRSVSWYQQTPGQGLQFLFEYFSETQRNKGNFPGRFSGRQFSNSRSEMNVSTLELGDSALYLCASSLDLMKDIQYFGAGTRLSVL.